The rows below give T cell receptor beta chains drawn from one sample of a study of radiotherapy plus CTLA-4 blockade in lung cancer. This table comes from immunoSEQ multiplex PCR, and its TCRdb copy is limited to in-frame clones, with some not included. The data contain over 75,000 clones, roughly 85% of them singletons. Sequenced material: peripheral blood, taken from a patient treated with radiotherapy plus ipilimumab. These receptors originate from a human donor with non-small cell lung cancer who had stable disease on radiotherapy plus ipilimumab. Each CDR3 is given with its conserved first and last residue. D genes are given only for firm matches.

d_call: .
v_call: TRBV5-1
cdr3_aa: CASRKSGGSYNEQFF

d_call: .
v_call: TRBV19
cdr3_aa: CASSIPGTSAKNIQYF

d_call: .
v_call: TRBV5-5
cdr3_aa: CASSYTGFMYEQYF

d_call: .
v_call: TRBV29-1
cdr3_aa: CSVFDQGNGYTF

d_call: .
v_call: TRBV6-5
cdr3_aa: CASSYHGTNTEAFF

d_call: TRBD2
v_call: TRBV6-4
cdr3_aa: CASSPSTSGANTGELFF

d_call: .
v_call: TRBV18
cdr3_aa: CASSNKNAGVNEKLFF

d_call: .
v_call: TRBV5-5
cdr3_aa: CASSFREVRANEKLFF

d_call: .
v_call: TRBV2
cdr3_aa: CASSDQAGIGKNTEAFF

d_call: .
v_call: TRBV5-1
cdr3_aa: CASSLARPPYEQYF

d_call: .
v_call: TRBV5-1
cdr3_aa: CASSSRETETQYF

d_call: .
v_call: TRBV7-6
cdr3_aa: CASSLDIGQGTHGYTF

d_call: .
v_call: TRBV19
cdr3_aa: CASSPGRATNEKLFF

d_call: .
v_call: TRBV29-1
cdr3_aa: CSVEGGQGDGTEAFF

d_call: TRBD2
v_call: TRBV2
cdr3_aa: CASNRLAGKETQYF

d_call: .
v_call: TRBV4-2
cdr3_aa: CASSQARGGRGEQFF

d_call: .
v_call: TRBV27
cdr3_aa: CASSPPGGKETQYF

d_call: .
v_call: TRBV7-8
cdr3_aa: CASSLEWGSNQPQHF

d_call: .
v_call: TRBV5-1
cdr3_aa: CASSPRPSTYSGANVLTF

d_call: .
v_call: TRBV19
cdr3_aa: CASSMLGVKNIQYF

d_call: .
v_call: TRBV5-6
cdr3_aa: CASRTGTEQYF

d_call: TRBD2
v_call: TRBV7-9
cdr3_aa: CASSSGTSAYGTDTQYF

d_call: .
v_call: TRBV2
cdr3_aa: CASISERQPGNTIYF

d_call: .
v_call: TRBV7-2
cdr3_aa: CASSLGSAGELFF

d_call: .
v_call: TRBV7-3
cdr3_aa: CASSLPGEYNEQFF

d_call: .
v_call: TRBV28
cdr3_aa: CASLGAGANSPLHF

d_call: .
v_call: TRBV9
cdr3_aa: CASRRGGGSYNEQFF

d_call: .
v_call: TRBV6-5
cdr3_aa: CASSPIRDSYGYTF

d_call: TRBD2
v_call: TRBV2
cdr3_aa: CASRETSGPYEQYF

d_call: TRBD2
v_call: TRBV28
cdr3_aa: CASSARLAGGPDTQYF

d_call: .
v_call: TRBV28
cdr3_aa: CASTSSGGAKLFF

d_call: TRBD1
v_call: TRBV15
cdr3_aa: CATRPDRGFADTQYF

d_call: .
v_call: TRBV28
cdr3_aa: CASSLPENRVRGEAFF

d_call: .
v_call: TRBV9
cdr3_aa: CASSVGWGGDTEAFF

d_call: .
v_call: TRBV11-2
cdr3_aa: CASSPGFYEQYF

d_call: TRBD1
v_call: TRBV7-2
cdr3_aa: CASSLGDRVYSYTF

d_call: .
v_call: TRBV16
cdr3_aa: CASSQSSGYTF

d_call: .
v_call: TRBV2
cdr3_aa: CASSDGGNTEAFF

d_call: .
v_call: TRBV6-1
cdr3_aa: CASSQVHSGNTIYF

d_call: .
v_call: TRBV19
cdr3_aa: CASSISDTYNSPLHF

d_call: TRBD2
v_call: TRBV11-3
cdr3_aa: CASSLGGRSSYNEQFF

d_call: TRBD2
v_call: TRBV7-9
cdr3_aa: CASSLGLAQNTGELFF

d_call: .
v_call: TRBV15
cdr3_aa: CATSGRQYNEQFF

d_call: .
v_call: TRBV7-3
cdr3_aa: CASSLTGRHESPLHF

d_call: TRBD1
v_call: TRBV28
cdr3_aa: CASTEQGTLMGNTIYF

d_call: TRBD2
v_call: TRBV7-2
cdr3_aa: CASSVSGSPDTQYF

d_call: .
v_call: TRBV5-4
cdr3_aa: CASSLGDGGEKLFF

d_call: TRBD2
v_call: TRBV9
cdr3_aa: CASDPGLAGGRTGELFF

d_call: .
v_call: TRBV6-1
cdr3_aa: CASRGGRGSEGPQHF

d_call: TRBD2
v_call: TRBV9
cdr3_aa: CASSASGGKETQYF

d_call: .
v_call: TRBV11-1
cdr3_aa: CASSLVQGGEAFF

d_call: .
v_call: TRBV19
cdr3_aa: CASSAYSLSGANVLTF